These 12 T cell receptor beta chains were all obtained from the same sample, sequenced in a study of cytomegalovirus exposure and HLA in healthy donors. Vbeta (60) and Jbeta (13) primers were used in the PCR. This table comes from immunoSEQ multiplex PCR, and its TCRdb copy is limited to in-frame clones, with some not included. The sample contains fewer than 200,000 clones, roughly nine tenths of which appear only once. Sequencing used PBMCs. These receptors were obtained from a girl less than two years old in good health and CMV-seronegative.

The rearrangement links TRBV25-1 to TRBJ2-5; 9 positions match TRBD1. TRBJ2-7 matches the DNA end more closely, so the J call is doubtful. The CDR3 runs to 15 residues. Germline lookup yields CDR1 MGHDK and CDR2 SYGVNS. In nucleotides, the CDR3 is TGTGCCAGCAGTGATTTTGGGACAGGGATCGACGAGCAGTACTTC. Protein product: CASSDFGTGIDEQYF.

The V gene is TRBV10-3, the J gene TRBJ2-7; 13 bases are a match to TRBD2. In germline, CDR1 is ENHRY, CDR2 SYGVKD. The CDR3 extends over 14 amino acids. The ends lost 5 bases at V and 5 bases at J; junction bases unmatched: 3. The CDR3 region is CAISTSGGADEQYF. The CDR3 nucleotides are TGTGCCATCAGTACTAGCGGGGGGGCCGACGAGCAGTACTTC.

The CDR3 nucleotides are TGTGCCAGCAGTGTGGACTTCTACGAGCAGTACTTC. Translation: CASSVDFYEQYF. The chain is built from TRBV2 and TRBJ2-7, with a tentative D call TRBD2 (5 bases). CDR3 length equals 12 residues. Germline V lookup: CDR1 SNHLY, CDR2 FYNNEI. V lost 4 bases to trimming and J lost 3 bases, with 7 bases between them.

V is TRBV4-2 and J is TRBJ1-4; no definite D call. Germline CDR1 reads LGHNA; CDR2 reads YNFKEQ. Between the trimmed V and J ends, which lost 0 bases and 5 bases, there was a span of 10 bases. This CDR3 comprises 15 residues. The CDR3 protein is CASSQDSLRNEKLFF. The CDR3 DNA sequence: TGTGCCAGCAGCCAAGATTCGCTCAGGAATGAAAAACTGTTTTTT.

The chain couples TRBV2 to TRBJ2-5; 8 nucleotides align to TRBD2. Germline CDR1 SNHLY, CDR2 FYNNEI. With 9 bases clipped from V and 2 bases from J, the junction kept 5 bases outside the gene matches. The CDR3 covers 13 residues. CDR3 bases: TGTGCCAGAGCGGGAGTTGGGCAAGAGACCCAGTACTTC. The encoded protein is CARAGVGQETQYF.

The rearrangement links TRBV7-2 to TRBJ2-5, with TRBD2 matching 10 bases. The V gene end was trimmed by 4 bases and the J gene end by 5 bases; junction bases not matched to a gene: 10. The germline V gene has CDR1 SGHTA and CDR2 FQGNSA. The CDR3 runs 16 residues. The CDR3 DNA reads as TGTGCCAGCAGCTCCGATGGGATAGCGGGAGGTGAGACCCAGTACTTC. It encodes CASSSDGIAGGETQYF. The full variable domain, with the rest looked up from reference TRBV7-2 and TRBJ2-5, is GAGVSQSPSNKVTEKGKDVELRCDPISGHTALYWYRQSLGQGLEFLIYFQGNSAPDKSGLPSDRFSAERTGGSVSTLTIQRTQQEDSAVYLCASSSDGIAGGETQYFGPGTRLLVL.

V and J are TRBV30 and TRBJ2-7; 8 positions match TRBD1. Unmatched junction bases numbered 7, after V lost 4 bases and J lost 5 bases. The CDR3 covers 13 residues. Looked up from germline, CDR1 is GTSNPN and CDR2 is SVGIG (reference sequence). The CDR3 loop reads CAWKGQAFHEQYF. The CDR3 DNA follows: TGTGCCTGGAAGGGACAGGCTTTCCACGAGCAGTACTTC.

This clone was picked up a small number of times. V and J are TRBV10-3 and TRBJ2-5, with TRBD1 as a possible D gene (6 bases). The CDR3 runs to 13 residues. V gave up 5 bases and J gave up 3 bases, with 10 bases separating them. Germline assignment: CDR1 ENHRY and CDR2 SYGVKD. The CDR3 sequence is CAISLRTEETQYF. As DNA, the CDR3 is TGTGCCATCAGTCTACGGACAGAAGAGACCCAGTACTTC.

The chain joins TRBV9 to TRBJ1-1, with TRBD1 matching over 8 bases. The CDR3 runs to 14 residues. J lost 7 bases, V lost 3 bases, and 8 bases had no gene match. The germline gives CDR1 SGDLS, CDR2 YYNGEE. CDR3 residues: CASSGRPTGGEAFF. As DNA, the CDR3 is TGTGCCAGCAGCGGGCGTCCAACAGGGGGTGAAGCTTTCTTT.

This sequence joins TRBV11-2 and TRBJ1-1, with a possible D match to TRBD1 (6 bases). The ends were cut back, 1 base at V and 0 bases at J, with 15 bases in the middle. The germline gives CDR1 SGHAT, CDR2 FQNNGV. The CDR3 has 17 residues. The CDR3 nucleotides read TGTGCCAGCAGCTTAGTGGGGGGGGCCAGCATGAACACTGAAGCTTTCTTT. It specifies CASSLVGGASMNTEAFF.

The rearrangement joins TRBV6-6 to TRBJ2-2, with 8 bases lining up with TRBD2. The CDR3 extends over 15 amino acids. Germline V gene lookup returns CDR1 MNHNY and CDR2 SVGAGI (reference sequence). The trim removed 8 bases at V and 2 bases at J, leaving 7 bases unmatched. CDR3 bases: TGTGCCAGCGGAAGGGGACTAGTCAACACCGGGGAGCTGTTTTTT. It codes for CASGRGLVNTGELFF.

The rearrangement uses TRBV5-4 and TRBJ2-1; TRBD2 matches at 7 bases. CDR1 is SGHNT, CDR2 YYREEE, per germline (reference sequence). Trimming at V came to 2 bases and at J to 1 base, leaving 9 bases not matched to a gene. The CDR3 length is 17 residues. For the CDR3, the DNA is TGTGCCAGCAGCTTTGGGGGAGGGGTACGGTCCTACAATGAGCAGTTCTTC. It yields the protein CASSFGGGVRSYNEQFF.